A single sample gave rise to the 10 T cell receptor beta chains below, sequenced in a study of T cells in Graves' hyperthyroidism and ophthalmopathy. Authors of the study amplified TCR beta CDR3 regions from RNA transcripts. In the first-round RT-PCR of the TCR CDR3, the HTBI primer set was used. TCRdb re-called the multiplex PCR reads with MiXCR, one entry per CDR3 protein. The sample consists of fewer than 700,000 distinct CDR3 sequences, about 17% of them appearing once. What was sequenced was blood. The receptors shown here come from a woman in her twenties or thirties with Graves' hyperthyroidism.

In this sample, this clonotype turned up many times. The chain employs TRBV2 and TRBJ1-5; maybe TRBD1 (5 bases). The CDR3 length is 15 residues. Germline lookup yields CDR1 SNHLY and CDR2 FYNNEI. Trimming took off 7 bases at V and 6 bases at J, with 19 bases between the two ends. The CDR3 here is CASTPSGAPGQPQHF. DNA for the CDR3: TGTGCCAGCACCCCCAGTGGGGCGCCGGGTCAGCCCCAGCATTTT. The full variable domain, with the rest looked up from reference TRBV2 and TRBJ1-5, is EPEVTQTPSHQVTQMGQEVILRCVPISNHLYFYWYRQILGQKVEFLVSFYNNEISEKSEIFDDQFSVERPDGSNFTLKIRSTKLEDSAMYFCASTPSGAPGQPQHFGDGTRLSIL.

This clonotype was seen at least ten times. This chain links TRBV28 with TRBJ2-7; maybe TRBD1 (6 bases). Looked up from germline, CDR1 is MDHEN and CDR2 is SYDVKM. This CDR3 contains 13 residues. Trimming cost V 7 bases and J 0 bases, with 10 bases left between them. CDR3 nucleotide sequence: TGTGCCAGCAAGGGGGTAAGCTCCTACGAGCAGTACTTC. This sequence encodes CASKGVSSYEQYF.

This clonotype turned up a few times. The chain recombines TRBV29-1 with TRBJ2-3; D may be TRBD2 (5 bases). The germline V gene has CDR1 SQVTM and CDR2 ANQGSEA. V was trimmed by 2 bases and J by 3 bases, leaving 15 bases between them. The CDR3 spans 15 residues. This chain's CDR3 is CSVEPASGGTDTQYF. The CDR3 nucleotides are TGCAGCGTTGAACCAGCGAGCGGCGGGACAGATACGCAGTATTTT.

A remark on this clonotype: At one boundary the junction diverges from the germline segment, which might be a read error. J is TRBJ2-3 and V is TRBV7-9, with D perhaps given as TRBD1 or TRBD2 (6 bases each). CDR1 SEHNR and CDR2 FQNEAQ come from the germline V gene (reference sequence). The CDR3 sequence is 16 residues long. CDR3 region: CASSQDNGGSKDTQYF. CDR3 DNA: TGCGCCAGCAGCCAAGATAACGGGGGCTCAAAAGATACGCAGTATTTT.

In its sample, this clonotype was seen a few times. The V call is TRBV6-1, the J call TRBJ2-3; 11 nucleotides align to TRBD2. The V and J ends lost 9 bases and 4 bases, in that order; junction bases with no gene match: 6. The CDR3 runs to 14 residues. From germline, CDR1 is MNHNS and CDR2 SASEGT. The chain's CDR3 is CASQTGLAADTQYF. CDR3 in DNA: TGTGCCAGTCAAACGGGACTAGCGGCAGATACGCAGTATTTT.

This clonotype appeared many times. This chain connects TRBV6-1 to TRBJ2-3, with D uncertain. Trimming stripped 5 bases from V and 1 base from J, with 13 bases between. Germline V CDR1 and CDR2: MNHNS, SASEGT. This CDR3 is built from 15 residues. The CDR3 bases are TGTGCCAGCAGTCTTCTCCACCCTGGCACAGATACGCAGTATTTT. This translates into CASSLLHPGTDTQYF.

Only a few counts were recorded for this clonotype. The rearrangement uses TRBV7-2 and TRBJ2-7; no clear D. V was trimmed by 5 bases and J by 2 bases, leaving 10 bases between them. The V gene's germline CDR1 is SGHTA and CDR2 FQGNSA. The CDR3 is made up of 13 amino acids. The CDR3 loop is CASSGSVAYEQYF. The CDR3, as DNA: TGTGCCAGCAGCGGATCTGTGGCCTACGAGCAGTACTTC.

In this sample, this clonotype turned up many times. V usage is TRBV2 and J usage is TRBJ1-2, with 9 bases identical to TRBD1. Germline-derived CDR1 and CDR2 are SNHLY and FYNNEI. The length of the CDR3 is 13 residues. With V trimmed by 5 bases and J by 6 bases, 4 bases remained unmatched. CDR3 coding DNA: TGTGCCAGCAGTATCCGGGACAGGGATGGCTACACCTTC. Encoded protein: CASSIRDRDGYTF.

This clonotype was recorded at least ten times. The chain is built from TRBV30 and TRBJ1-6; D gene uncertain. The V gene lost 4 bases and the J gene lost 10 bases, with 14 bases spanning the gap. This CDR3 region has 13 residues. The germline CDR1 and CDR2 sequences are GTSNPN and SVGIG (reference sequence). CDR3 residues: CAWNTPDESPLHF. CDR3 nucleotide sequence: TGTGCCTGGAACACCCCGGACGAATCACCCCTCCACTTT.

This sequence joins TRBV24-1 and TRBJ2-2, with 8 bases matching TRBD2. Germline V CDR1 and CDR2: KGHDR, SFDVKD. Trimming removed 4 bases from V and 5 bases from J; junction bases left unmatched: 11. This CDR3 spans 17 amino acids. This chain's CDR3 is CATSDISAGVATGELFF. The CDR3 DNA follows: TGTGCCACCAGTGACATCTCAGCGGGAGTTGCTACCGGGGAGCTGTTTTTT.